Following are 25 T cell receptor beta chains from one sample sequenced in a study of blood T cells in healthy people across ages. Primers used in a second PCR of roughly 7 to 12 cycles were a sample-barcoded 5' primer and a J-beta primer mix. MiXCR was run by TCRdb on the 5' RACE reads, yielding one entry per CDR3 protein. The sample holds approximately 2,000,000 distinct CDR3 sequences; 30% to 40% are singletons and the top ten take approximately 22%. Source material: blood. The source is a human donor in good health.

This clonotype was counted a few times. The CDR3 spells CSVVRMFGYNEQFF. CDR3 coding DNA: TGCAGCGTTGTGAGAATGTTTGGCTACAATGAGCAGTTCTTC. The genes are TRBV29-1 and TRBJ2-1; no clear D. This CDR3 region has 14 residues. Germline assignment: CDR1 SQVTM and CDR2 ANQGSEA. Trimming took 4 bases from V and 3 from J, leaving 13 bases between them.

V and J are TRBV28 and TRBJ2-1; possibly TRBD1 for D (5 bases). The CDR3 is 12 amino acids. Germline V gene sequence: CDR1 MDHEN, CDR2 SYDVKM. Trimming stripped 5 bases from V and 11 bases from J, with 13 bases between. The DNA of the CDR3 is TGTGCCAGCAGTCTCTCCCCAGGGAAGCAGTTCTTC. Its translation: CASSLSPGKQFF.

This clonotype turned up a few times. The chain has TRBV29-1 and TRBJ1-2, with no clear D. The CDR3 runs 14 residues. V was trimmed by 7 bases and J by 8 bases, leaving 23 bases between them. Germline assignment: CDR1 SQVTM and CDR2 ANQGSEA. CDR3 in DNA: TGCAGCGCCATCCCGGACTCCCATTTAGAAGGCTACACCTTC. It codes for CSAIPDSHLEGYTF.

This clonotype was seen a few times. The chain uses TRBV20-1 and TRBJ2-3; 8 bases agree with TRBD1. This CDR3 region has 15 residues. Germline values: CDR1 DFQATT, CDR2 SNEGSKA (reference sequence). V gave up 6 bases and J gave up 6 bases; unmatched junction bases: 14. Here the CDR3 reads CSAPDRVENFDTQYF. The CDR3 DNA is TGCAGTGCCCCGGACAGGGTAGAGAATTTTGATACGCAGTATTTT.

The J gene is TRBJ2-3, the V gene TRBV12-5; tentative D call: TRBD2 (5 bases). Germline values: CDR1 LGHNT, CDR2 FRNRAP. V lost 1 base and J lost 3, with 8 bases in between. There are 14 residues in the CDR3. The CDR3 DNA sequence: TGTGCTAGTGGTTTGGAGCGGCTTACAGATACGCAGTATTTT. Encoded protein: CASGLERLTDTQYF.

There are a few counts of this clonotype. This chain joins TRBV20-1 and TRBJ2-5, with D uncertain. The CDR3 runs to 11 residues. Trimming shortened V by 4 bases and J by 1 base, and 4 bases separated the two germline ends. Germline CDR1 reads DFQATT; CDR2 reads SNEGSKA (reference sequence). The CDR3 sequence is CSAIPQETQYF. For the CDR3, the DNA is TGCAGTGCTATTCCCCAAGAGACCCAGTACTTC.

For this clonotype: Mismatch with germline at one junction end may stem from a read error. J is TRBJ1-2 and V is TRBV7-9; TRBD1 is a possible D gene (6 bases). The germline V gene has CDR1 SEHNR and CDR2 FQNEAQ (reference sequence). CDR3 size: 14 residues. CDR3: CASSWRGTSYGYTF. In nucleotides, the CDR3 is TGTGCCAGCAGCTGGAGGGGGACTTCCTATGGTTACACCTTC.

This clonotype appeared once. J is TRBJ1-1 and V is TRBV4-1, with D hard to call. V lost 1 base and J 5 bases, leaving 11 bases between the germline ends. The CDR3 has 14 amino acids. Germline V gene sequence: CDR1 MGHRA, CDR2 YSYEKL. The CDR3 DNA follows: TGCGCCAGCAGCCAAGCCCACGGAGGGACTGAAGCTTTCTTT. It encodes CASSQAHGGTEAFF.

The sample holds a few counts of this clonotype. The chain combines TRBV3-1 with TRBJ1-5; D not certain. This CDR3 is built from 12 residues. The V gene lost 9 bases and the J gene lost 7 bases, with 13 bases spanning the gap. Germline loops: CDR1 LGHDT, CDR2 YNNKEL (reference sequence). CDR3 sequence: CASQSGGQPQHF. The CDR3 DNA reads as TGTGCCAGTCAGAGTGGTGGCCAGCCCCAGCATTTT.

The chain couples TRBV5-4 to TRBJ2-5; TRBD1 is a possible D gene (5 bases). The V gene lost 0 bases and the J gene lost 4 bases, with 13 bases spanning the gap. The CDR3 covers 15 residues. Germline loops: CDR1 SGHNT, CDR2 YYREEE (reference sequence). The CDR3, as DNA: TGTGCCAGCAGCTTGGCTGGACAACGTGTAGAGACCCAGTACTTC. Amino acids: CASSLAGQRVETQYF.

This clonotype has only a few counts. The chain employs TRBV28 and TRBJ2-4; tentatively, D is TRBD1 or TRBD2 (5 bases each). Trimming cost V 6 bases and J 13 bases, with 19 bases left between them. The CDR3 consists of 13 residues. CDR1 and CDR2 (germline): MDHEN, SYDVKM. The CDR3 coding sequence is TGTGCCAGCAGCACCCCCGGGACCCCTAAGCAGTACTTC. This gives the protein CASSTPGTPKQYF.

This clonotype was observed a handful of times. CDR3 residues: CASSRSLVIRQPQHF. The CDR3 region has the DNA TGTGCCAGCAGCCGGAGTCTGGTGATACGACAGCCCCAGCATTTT. The chain has TRBV12-3 or TRBV12-4 and TRBJ1-5; no reliable D call. This CDR3 contains 15 residues. The V and J ends lost 6 bases and 7 bases respectively, with 19 bases between them.

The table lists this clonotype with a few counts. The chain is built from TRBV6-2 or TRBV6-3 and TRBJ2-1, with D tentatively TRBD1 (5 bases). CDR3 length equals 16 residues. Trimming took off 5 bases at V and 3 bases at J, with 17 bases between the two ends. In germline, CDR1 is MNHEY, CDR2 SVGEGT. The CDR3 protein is CASSTPGEGDYNEQFF. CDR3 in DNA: TGTGCCAGCAGTACCCCGGGTGAAGGGGACTACAATGAGCAGTTCTTC.

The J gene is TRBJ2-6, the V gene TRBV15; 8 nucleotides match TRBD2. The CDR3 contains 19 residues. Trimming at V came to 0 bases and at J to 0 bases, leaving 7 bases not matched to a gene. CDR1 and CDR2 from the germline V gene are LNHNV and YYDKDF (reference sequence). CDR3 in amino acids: CATSRDTGGGTSGANVLTF. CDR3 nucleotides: TGTGCCACCAGCAGAGATACTGGCGGGGGGACCTCTGGGGCCAACGTCCTGACTTTC.

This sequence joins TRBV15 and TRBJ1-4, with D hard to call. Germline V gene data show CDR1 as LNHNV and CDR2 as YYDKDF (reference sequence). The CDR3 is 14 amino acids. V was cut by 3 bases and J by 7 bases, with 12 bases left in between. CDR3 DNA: TGTGCCACCAGCAGTGTGGACGTGGGTGAAAAACTGTTTTTT. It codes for CATSSVDVGEKLFF.

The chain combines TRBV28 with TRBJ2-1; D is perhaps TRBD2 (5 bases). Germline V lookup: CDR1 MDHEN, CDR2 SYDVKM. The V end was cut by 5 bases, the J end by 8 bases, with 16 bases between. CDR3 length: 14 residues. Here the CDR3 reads CASSDYPRADEQFF. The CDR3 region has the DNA TGTGCCAGCAGTGACTACCCACGGGCGGATGAGCAGTTCTTC.

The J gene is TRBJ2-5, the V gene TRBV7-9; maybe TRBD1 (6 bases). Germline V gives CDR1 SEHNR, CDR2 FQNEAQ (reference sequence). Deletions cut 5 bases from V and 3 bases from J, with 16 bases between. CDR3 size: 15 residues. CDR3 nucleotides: TGTGCCAGCAGCACCAGTAATTCAGGGGAAGAGACCCAGTACTTC. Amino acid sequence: CASSTSNSGEETQYF.

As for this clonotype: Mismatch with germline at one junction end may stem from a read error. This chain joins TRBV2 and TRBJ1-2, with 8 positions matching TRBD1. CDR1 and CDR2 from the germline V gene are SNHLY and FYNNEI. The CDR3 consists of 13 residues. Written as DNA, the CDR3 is TGTGCCAGGGACAGGGAACTTAACTATGGCCACACCTTC. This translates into CARDRELNYGHTF.

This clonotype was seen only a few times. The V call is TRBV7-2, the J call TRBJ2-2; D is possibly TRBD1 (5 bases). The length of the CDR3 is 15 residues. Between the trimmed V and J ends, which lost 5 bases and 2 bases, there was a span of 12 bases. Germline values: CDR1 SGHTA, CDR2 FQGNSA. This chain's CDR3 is CASSLQTVNTGELFF. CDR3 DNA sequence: TGTGCCAGCAGCCTGCAGACAGTAAACACCGGGGAGCTGTTTTTT.

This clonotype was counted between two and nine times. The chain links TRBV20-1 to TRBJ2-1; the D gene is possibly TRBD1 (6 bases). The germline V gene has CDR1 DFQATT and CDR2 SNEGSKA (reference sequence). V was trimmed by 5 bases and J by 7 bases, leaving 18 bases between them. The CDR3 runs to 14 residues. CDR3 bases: TGCAGTGCTGAGGCGGCAGGGGTTAATAATGAGCAGTTCTTC. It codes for CSAEAAGVNNEQFF.

The CDR3 DNA follows: TGTGCCAGCAGTGCCGTACTAGCGGGGGGCTTTGGCGCGGATACGCAGTATTTT. It codes for CASSAVLAGGFGADTQYF. This chain joins TRBV6-2 or TRBV6-3 and TRBJ2-3; 12 bases fit TRBD2. The CDR3 runs to 18 residues. Trimming took 5 bases from V and 6 from J; bases not matched to a gene: 15. Germline values: CDR1 MNHEY, CDR2 SVGEGT.

DNA for the CDR3: TGTGCCAGCAGCTTGGCCTTAGGGGGCTCTGGGGCCAACGTCCTGACTTTC. This gives the protein CASSLALGGSGANVLTF. The chain uses TRBV5-5 and TRBJ2-6; tentative D call: TRBD1 (6 bases). V was trimmed by 0 bases and J by 0 bases, leaving 10 bases between them. This CDR3 has 17 residues. Germline V gene sequence: CDR1 SGHKS, CDR2 YYEKEE (reference sequence).

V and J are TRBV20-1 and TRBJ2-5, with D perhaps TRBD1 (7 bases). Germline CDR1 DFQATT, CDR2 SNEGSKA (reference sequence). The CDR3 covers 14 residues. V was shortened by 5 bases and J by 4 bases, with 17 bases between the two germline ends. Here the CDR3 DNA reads TGCAGTGCTTTCAGCGGGCGGACAGGAGAGACCCAGTACTTC. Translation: CSAFSGRTGETQYF.

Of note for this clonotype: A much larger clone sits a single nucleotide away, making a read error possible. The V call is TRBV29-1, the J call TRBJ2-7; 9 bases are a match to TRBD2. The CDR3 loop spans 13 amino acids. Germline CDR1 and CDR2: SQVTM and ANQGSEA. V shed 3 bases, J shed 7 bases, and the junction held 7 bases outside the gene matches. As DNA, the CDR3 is TGCAGCGTTGATGGCGGGGGGGTCGGTGAGCAGTACTTC. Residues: CSVDGGGVGEQYF.

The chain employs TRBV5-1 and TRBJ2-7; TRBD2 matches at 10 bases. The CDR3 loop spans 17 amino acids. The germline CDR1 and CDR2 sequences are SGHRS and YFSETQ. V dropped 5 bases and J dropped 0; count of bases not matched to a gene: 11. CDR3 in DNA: TGCGCCAGCAGAACATTTCTAACTAGCGGGGACTCCTACGAGCAGTACTTC. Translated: CASRTFLTSGDSYEQYF.